Below, one TCR beta chain is given with its context. Sequenced by immunoSEQ multiplex PCR; TCRdb stores in-frame clones only, minus some. Of some 130,000 clones in the sample, about 92% were seen once. This CDR3 has 14 amino acids. Germline V gene lookup returns CDR1 PRHDT and CDR2 FYEKMQ (reference sequence). Trimming removed 6 bases from V and 2 bases from J, with 14 bases in between. These data are taken from a study of control samples from healthy donors and cancer patients. Material: PBMCs. The sequence derives from a man aged 50 or older with head and neck cancer. This chain connects TRBV13 to TRBJ2-7; perhaps D is TRBD1 or TRBD2 (5 bases each). CDR3 DNA sequence: TGTGCCAGCAGTTTGCAGGGAGAGGCCTACGAGCAGTACTTC. Protein sequence: CASSLQGEAYEQYF.